This TCR beta chain is drawn from a study of control samples from healthy donors and cancer patients. Some clones are missing from TCRdb's copy, which holds only in-frame ones; the method was immunoSEQ multiplex PCR. This sample has about 120,000 clones, with approximately 90% found just once. CDR1 and CDR2 from the germline V gene are MNHEY and SVGAGI. Trimming took off 6 bases at V and 0 bases at J, with 11 bases between the two ends. The CDR3 loop spans 14 amino acids. The specimen sequenced was blood. V and J are TRBV6-5 and TRBJ1-1; D remains ambiguous. The receptor was isolated from an older woman in good health. CDR3 coding DNA: TGTGCCAGCAGCTCCCCCGGGTTGAACACTGAAGCTTTCTTT. Translation: CASSSPGLNTEAFF.